The subject of this entry is one T cell receptor (beta chain). What it binds is not known. This entry is derived from a study of OX40 agonist ivuxolimab in advanced cancers. Study-level points and caveats: In general, CD8+ T cells held more expanded clones than CD4+ did, on average. Clonal expansion from baseline to week 6 occurred in both CD4+ and CD8+ T cells.

The data were produced by immunoSEQ multiplex PCR, yet TCRdb's version contains in-frame clones alone and is incomplete. The sample includes around 80,000 clones, approximately 84% of them seen just once. The CDR3 has 17 amino acids. Germline lookup yields CDR1 SGHDN and CDR2 FVKESK. Trimming cost V 0 bases and J 0 bases, with 13 bases left between them. The source material was CD4+ or CD8+ T cells sorted from blood, sampled in a trial of the OX40 agonist ivuxolimab. The chain uses TRBV14 and TRBJ2-3; D is uncertain. This TCR came from an adult with an advanced solid tumor such as melanoma, head and neck, liver or kidney cancer. The CDR3 coding sequence is TGTGCCAGCAGCCAAGATTGGGCTACTTCTAGCACAGATACGCAGTATTTT. It codes for CASSQDWATSSTDTQYF.